The 26 T cell receptor beta chains given below trace back to one sample, sequenced in a study of T cell responses to AZD1222 COVID-19 vaccine. The assay was immunoSEQ multiplex PCR, and TCRdb's table has in-frame clones only and misses some. The repertoire holds over 130,000 clones, roughly 90% seen once, with 4.7% in the top ten. The sequencing used peripheral blood, collected on day 0 of AZD1222 vaccination. These receptors all come from an adult in good health.

The chain employs TRBV12-3 or TRBV12-4 and TRBJ2-3, with no clear D. CDR3 length: 13 amino acids. V lost 2 bases, J lost 7 bases, and 10 bases lay in between. CDR3 sequence (DNA): TGTGCCAGCAGTTTATCATCCATAAATACGCAGTATTTT. It codes for CASSLSSINTQYF.

The CDR3 reads CAWSNVDTQYF. The CDR3 DNA follows: TGTGCCTGGTCAAACGTAGATACGCAGTATTTT. The chain is built from TRBV30 and TRBJ2-3; no clear D. The CDR3 loop spans 11 amino acids. Between the trimmed V and J ends, which lost 5 bases and 5 bases, there was a span of 8 bases. Germline values: CDR1 GTSNPN, CDR2 SVGIG (reference sequence).

This sequence joins TRBV6-6 and TRBJ1-1; a possible D gene is TRBD1 (5 bases). This CDR3 is 13 amino acids long. Germline lookup yields CDR1 MNHNY and CDR2 SVGAGI (reference sequence). V gave up 10 bases and J gave up 5 bases, with 17 bases separating them. In DNA, the CDR3 is TGTGCCACCAGACCCCAGGGAGTTACTGAAGCTTTCTTT. The encoded protein is CATRPQGVTEAFF.

The rearrangement uses TRBV7-6 and TRBJ2-7; D is ambiguous. The V gene's germline CDR1 is SGHVS and CDR2 FNYEAQ. The CDR3 is 13 residues long. Trimming shortened V by 5 bases and J by 1 base, and 9 bases separated the two germline ends. The CDR3 DNA reads TGTGCCAGCAGCCGAGGTGGGTCCTACGAGCAGTACTTC. Its translation: CASSRGGSYEQYF.

The V gene is TRBV20-1, the J gene TRBJ1-5; 7 positions agree with TRBD1. Looked up from germline, CDR1 is DFQATT and CDR2 is SNEGSKA (reference sequence). The CDR3 runs 13 residues. V was pared by 4 bases and J by 2 bases, with 2 bases of the junction left unmatched. CDR3 amino acids: CSAIDRGNQPQHF. CDR3 nucleotide sequence: TGCAGTGCTATTGACAGGGGCAATCAGCCCCAGCATTTT.

The chain links TRBV5-1 to TRBJ2-2; D is undetermined. CDR3 length: 14 amino acids. V was cut by 0 bases and J by 4 bases, with 7 bases left in between. CDR1 and CDR2 from the germline V gene are SGHRS and YFSETQ. The CDR3 DNA follows: TGCGCCAGCAGCTTGGCCGAGGCCACCGGGGAGCTGTTTTTT. Translating gives CASSLAEATGELFF.

The CDR3 DNA follows: TGTGCCAGCATTCAAATCGGGGTAGGCCGCAATGAGCAGTTCTTC. Its protein product is CASIQIGVGRNEQFF. This chain uses TRBV27 with TRBJ2-1; D is possibly TRBD2 (5 bases). V shed 7 bases and J shed 6 bases, with 19 bases lying between them. This CDR3 has 15 amino acids. The germline V gene has CDR1 MNHEY and CDR2 SMNVEV (reference sequence).

J is TRBJ1-5 and V is TRBV7-3, with unresolved D. The CDR3 loop spans 13 amino acids. CDR1 is SGHTA, CDR2 FQGTGA, per germline. V was shortened by 8 bases and J by 6 bases, with 14 bases between the two germline ends. CDR3: CASSGQDGQPQHF. CDR3 nucleotide sequence: TGTGCCAGCTCGGGTCAAGATGGTCAGCCCCAGCATTTT.

CDR3 DNA sequence: TGCGCCAGCAGTCTGTGGGGGACTAGCGGGTCGGATGAGCAGTTCTTC. Translated: CASSLWGTSGSDEQFF. The chain links TRBV5-1 to TRBJ2-1, with 12 bases that match TRBD2. The CDR3 sequence is 16 residues long. The V gene end was trimmed by 5 bases and the J gene end by 8 bases; junction bases not matched to a gene: 11. The V gene's germline CDR1 is SGHRS and CDR2 YFSETQ.

A single count supports this clone. V is TRBV27 and J is TRBJ1-1; D gene ambiguous. The CDR3 loop spans 14 amino acids. Germline V gives CDR1 MNHEY, CDR2 SMNVEV (reference sequence). The V end lost 4 bases, the J end lost 2 bases, and 11 bases lay between the germline ends. Here the CDR3 DNA reads TGTGCCAGCAGTTCTAAAGGGCGAAACACTGAAGCTTTCTTT. Translating it yields CASSSKGRNTEAFF.

The V call is TRBV15, the J call TRBJ1-6, with D possibly TRBD1 on 5 matching bases. Trimming removed 0 bases from V and 7 bases from J, with 10 bases in between. Germline values: CDR1 LNHNV, CDR2 YYDKDF (reference sequence). The CDR3 runs 15 residues. CDR3 loop: CATSRDRTGNSPLHF. The CDR3 DNA reads as TGTGCCACCAGCAGAGATCGAACAGGAAATTCACCCCTCCACTTT.

V gene TRBV28 combines with J gene TRBJ1-4; D remains ambiguous. Looked up from germline, CDR1 is MDHEN and CDR2 is SYDVKM. This CDR3 region has 13 residues. The V end lost 5 bases, the J end lost 16 bases, and 20 bases lay between the germline ends. The CDR3 region is CASSPPSPGASFF. CDR3 coding DNA: TGTGCCAGCAGTCCCCCTTCGCCGGGAGCTTCGTTTTTT.

DNA of the CDR3: TGTGCCAGCAGCCCTGTCAGGGCCGGGATCACGAACACCGGGGAGCTGTTTTTT. Translating it yields CASSPVRAGITNTGELFF. The chain employs TRBV5-4 and TRBJ2-2; D might be TRBD1 or TRBD2, each matching 5 bases. The CDR3 extends over 18 amino acids. V dropped 4 bases and J dropped 0 bases, with 19 bases sitting between them. CDR1 and CDR2 from the germline V gene are SGHNT and YYREEE (reference sequence).

The chain employs TRBV11-2 and TRBJ2-7; D tentatively reads TRBD1 or TRBD2 (5 bases each). CDR3 size: 15 residues. Trimming removed 2 bases at V and 3 bases at J, with 14 bases between. CDR1 SGHAT and CDR2 FQNNGV come from the germline V gene. CDR3 in amino acids: CASSLLFLRGYEQYF. CDR3 nucleotide sequence: TGTGCCAGCAGCTTATTATTCCTGAGGGGCTACGAGCAGTACTTC.

The chain combines TRBV6-5 with TRBJ2-7; TRBD2 might be the D (6 bases). The CDR3 has 16 amino acids. V was shortened by 4 bases and J by 3 bases, with 19 bases between the two germline ends. Germline CDR1 reads MNHEY; CDR2 reads SVGAGI. The chain's CDR3 is CASSWRRGPTHYEQYF. In nucleotides, the CDR3 is TGTGCCAGCAGTTGGCGGCGGGGTCCTACTCACTACGAGCAGTACTTC.

V gene TRBV19 combines with J gene TRBJ1-5; D might be TRBD1 (6 bases). This CDR3 spans 15 amino acids. Trimming removed 5 bases from V and 6 bases from J, with 17 bases in between. Germline values: CDR1 LNHDA, CDR2 SQIVND (reference sequence). The CDR3 DNA reads TGTGCCAGTAGTCCGCGACAGGCCAGAGGTCAGCCCCAGCATTTT. Encoded protein: CASSPRQARGQPQHF.

This clone was detected only once. This sequence joins TRBV5-5 and TRBJ1-4; unclear D gene. Between the trimmed V and J ends, which lost 4 bases and 3 bases, there was a span of 13 bases. Per the germline V gene, CDR1 is SGHKS and CDR2 is YYEKEE (reference sequence). The CDR3 sequence is 15 residues long. The CDR3 region is CASSGPQSSNEKLFF. CDR3 nucleotide sequence: TGTGCCAGCAGCGGCCCCCAGTCCTCTAATGAAAAACTGTTTTTT.

The rearrangement joins TRBV27 to TRBJ2-7, with D tentatively TRBD1 (6 bases). The CDR3 is 16 residues long. V was clipped by 6 bases and J by 5 bases, with 23 bases between them. CDR1 and CDR2 (germline): MNHEY, SMNVEV (reference sequence). CDR3 coding DNA: TGTGCCAGCAGCCCCGCGATGGGGGCGCCGGTAGACGAGCAGTACTTC. Its translation is CASSPAMGAPVDEQYF.

The chain couples TRBV2 to TRBJ2-5; D is undetermined. In germline, CDR1 is SNHLY, CDR2 FYNNEI. V was pared by 8 bases and J by 2 bases, with 9 bases between. The CDR3 totals 12 residues. CDR3 region: CASGKLQETQYF. DNA of the CDR3: TGTGCCAGCGGGAAACTACAAGAGACCCAGTACTTC.

In its sample, this clone was seen once. The CDR3 here is CASSYEALAHEQYF. The CDR3 DNA sequence: TGTGCCAGCAGTTACGAAGCTCTAGCGCACGAGCAGTACTTC. The rearrangement joins TRBV6-2 or TRBV6-3 to TRBJ2-7, with D maybe TRBD2 (6 bases). Trimming pared 2 bases from V and 5 bases from J, leaving 13 bases between. The CDR3 totals 14 residues. Germline-derived CDR1 and CDR2 are MNHEY and SVGEGT.

The J gene is TRBJ2-3, the V gene TRBV6-2 or TRBV6-3; D is perhaps TRBD2 (7 bases). The CDR3 length is 17 residues. V was cut by 0 bases and J by 1 base, with 14 bases left in between. Germline V gives CDR1 MNHEY, CDR2 SVGEGT. CDR3 bases: TGTGCCAGCAGTTACTCGCGTTCCGGGGGGCGCACAGATACGCAGTATTTT. Amino acids: CASSYSRSGGRTDTQYF.

The genes are TRBV6-2 or TRBV6-3 and TRBJ2-7, with TRBD1 matching over 8 bases. Trimming at V came to 5 bases and at J to 3 bases, leaving 9 bases not matched to a gene. This CDR3 is 15 amino acids long. Germline lookup yields CDR1 MNHEY and CDR2 SVGEGT. DNA of the CDR3: TGTGCCAGCAGTCGCCCCGGGACAGGAAACTACGAGCAGTACTTC. This gives the protein CASSRPGTGNYEQYF.

V usage is TRBV7-8 and J usage is TRBJ2-3; D gene uncertain. This CDR3 is 14 amino acids long. Between the trimmed V and J ends, which lost 0 bases and 5 bases, there was a span of 9 bases. Germline CDR1 and CDR2: SGHVS and FQNEAQ. The CDR3 here is CASSLAELGDTQYF. The DNA of the CDR3 is TGTGCCAGCAGCTTAGCGGAGCTCGGAGATACGCAGTATTTT.

This rearrangement joins TRBV11-2 to TRBJ2-7, with 9 bases matching TRBD2. CDR1 and CDR2 from the germline V gene are SGHAT and FQNNGV. V shed 4 bases, J shed 3 bases, and the junction held 4 bases outside the gene matches. The CDR3 contains 14 residues. CDR3 residues: CASSWAGGFYEQYF. The DNA for the CDR3 is TGTGCCAGCAGCTGGGCGGGAGGGTTCTACGAGCAGTACTTC.

This chain joins TRBV19 and TRBJ1-3; D unresolved. V lost 5 bases to trimming and J lost 1 base, with 18 bases between them. Germline CDR1 reads LNHDA; CDR2 reads SQIVND (reference sequence). The CDR3 sequence is 17 residues long. CDR3 sequence reads: CASSPTSGPRSGNTIYF. The DNA of the CDR3 is TGTGCCAGTAGTCCAACCTCCGGGCCGAGGTCTGGAAACACCATATATTTT.

The rearrangement joins TRBV2 to TRBJ1-2; D is unclear. Deletions cut 8 bases from V and 4 bases from J, with 14 bases between. CDR1 and CDR2 from the germline V gene are SNHLY and FYNNEI. CDR3 length: 13 residues. The CDR3 sequence is CASLLPGGYGYTF. CDR3 coding DNA: TGTGCCAGCCTCTTGCCGGGAGGCTATGGCTACACCTTC.